The source of this T cell receptor (beta chain) is a study of blood T cell repertoires in COVID-19. Study-level background: Researchers got acute and convalescent COVID-19 samples from the United States, Italy and Spain. Sample material is recorded as cDNA or gDNA derived from T cells, B-cell-depleted T cells, or PBMCs.

Per germline, CDR1 KGHSH and CDR2 LQKENI. The CDR3 extends over 18 amino acids. V trimming: 2 bases; J trimming: 0 bases; junction bases outside the gene matches: 8. As originally analysed: Reference gene primer amplification in the assay estimated nucleated cell counts. Here immunoSEQ multiplex PCR was the method, and the copy in TCRdb shows in-frame clones only, minus some. V, J and clone size reflect that table, while D and trimming were determined from the DNA. The repertoire holds hundreds of thousands of clones, with about 87% as singletons. The specimen sequenced was peripheral blood. The clonotype originates from a human donor in a cohort sampled during active COVID-19. This chain joins TRBV18 and TRBJ2-2, with TRBD2 matching 8 bases. The CDR3 loop reads CASSPKRGSTANTGELFF. CDR3 DNA: TGTGCCAGCTCACCAAAGCGGGGGAGCACCGCGAACACCGGGGAGCTGTTTTTT.